Listed below are T cell receptor beta chains from one sample, sequenced in a study of T cell responses to AZD1222 COVID-19 vaccine. Measured with immunoSEQ multiplex PCR; TCRdb has only the in-frame clones, and not every one. The table records about 140,000 clones, over 65% of them present only once. The source was peripheral blood, collected on day 0 of AZD1222 vaccination. Every receptor here comes from an adult in good health. The conserved cysteine and the conserved F or W are not part of the CDR3 here.

v_gene	j_gene	CDR3aa
TRBV29-1	TRBJ1-5	SVEDRRTVVQPQH
TRBV30	TRBJ1-6	ALFPRTPNSPLH
TRBV30	TRBJ2-2	AWSELGLPTGELF
TRBV2	TRBJ1-5	ASSNGQGSIQPQH
TRBV6-1	TRBJ2-1	ASSETSGSYNEQF
TRBV27	TRBJ2-2	ASSLLNTGELF
TRBV28	TRBJ1-5	ASTVPQGAANRQPQH
TRBV28	TRBJ2-7	ASSSYMVGGGEQY
TRBV28	TRBJ1-1	ASSPPGTFPEAF
TRBV14	TRBJ1-4	ASSQDLEGKLF
TRBV10-3	TRBJ1-5	AISEEGGRNQPQH
TRBV4-1	TRBJ2-1	ASSQDRSGGLAGPPSYNEQF
TRBV9	TRBJ2-2	ASHGGEGTGELF
TRBV5-6	TRBJ2-5	ASSLLAGAYQETQY
TRBV5-1	TRBJ2-7	ASSGDTGAYEQY
TRBV7-9	TRBJ1-6	ASSSQVGNSPLH
TRBV5-4	TRBJ1-6	ASSLERGVDSPLH
TRBV5-4	TRBJ2-3	ASSLDGAGFSTQY
TRBV5-1	TRBJ2-2	ASSSGTGRTGELF
TRBV9	TRBJ2-2	ASSVGGYNTGELF